The 12 T cell receptor beta chains listed next were all sequenced from one sample in a study of cytomegalovirus exposure and HLA in healthy donors. Primers: 60 Vbeta forward and 13 Jbeta reverse. Sequencing was performed with immunoSEQ multiplex PCR; in TCRdb, only in-frame clones are kept and a portion is missing. The sample records about 93,000 clones, around 76% being singletons. The sample consisted of PBMCs. These receptors came from a young man in good health and CMV-seronegative.

This clone was seen just once. This sequence joins TRBV5-4 and TRBJ1-1; D might be TRBD1 (5 bases). Between the trimmed V and J ends, which lost 0 bases and 0 bases, there was a span of 15 bases. CDR3 size: 17 residues. The germline V gene has CDR1 SGHNT and CDR2 YYREEE (reference sequence). The DNA for the CDR3 is TGTGCCAGCAGCTTGGGTGGCCAGGGCGGGATGAACACTGAAGCTTTCTTT. Its translation: CASSLGGQGGMNTEAFF. Variable domain in full (rest from reference TRBV5-4 and TRBJ1-1): ETGVTQSPTHLIKTRGQQVTLRCSSQSGHNTVSWYQQALGQGPQFIFQYYREEENGRGNFPPRFSGLQFPNYSSELNVNALELDDSALYLCASSLGGQGGMNTEAFFGQGTRLTVV.

The chain uses TRBV9 and TRBJ1-3, with 8 bases lining up with TRBD1. V shed 0 bases, J shed 8 bases, and the junction held 10 bases outside the gene matches. This CDR3 spans 16 amino acids. The germline V gene has CDR1 SGDLS and CDR2 YYNGEE. The DNA for the CDR3 is TGTGCCAGCAGCGTAGGGGGTGGCCAGGGGGCCGACACCATATATTTT. This gives the protein CASSVGGGQGADTIYF.

This clone showed up just a few times. The chain combines TRBV6-5 with TRBJ2-7; the match to TRBD2 covers 7 bases. The CDR3 is 14 residues long. The germline CDR1 and CDR2 sequences are MNHEY and SVGAGI. Trimming cost V 2 bases and J 6 bases; bases outside gene matches: 7. CDR3 amino acids: CASSYGAGVGEQYV. CDR3 sequence (DNA): TGTGCCAGCAGTTACGGGGCGGGAGTAGGCGAGCAGTACGTC.

J is TRBJ2-2 and V is TRBV7-9, with D perhaps TRBD2 (5 bases). V lost 1 base and J lost 1, with 10 bases in between. The germline V gene has CDR1 SEHNR and CDR2 FQNEAQ (reference sequence). The CDR3 runs to 16 residues. The CDR3 reads CASSLVRGLNTGELFF. The CDR3 nucleotides read TGTGCCAGCAGCTTAGTCCGAGGGTTGAACACCGGGGAGCTGTTTTTT. Complete variable domain (other parts from reference TRBV7-9 and TRBJ2-2): DTGVSQNPRHKITKRGQNVTFRCDPISEHNRLYWYRQTLGQGPEFLTYFQNEAQLEKSRLLSDRFSAERPKGSFSTLEIQRTEQGDSAMYLCASSLVRGLNTGELFFGEGSRLTVL.

The chain employs TRBV9 and TRBJ2-2; D not certain. The germline V gene encodes CDR1 SGDLS and CDR2 YYNGEE. The CDR3 has 14 amino acids. Trimming stripped 0 bases from V and 6 bases from J, with 9 bases between. Here the CDR3 reads CASSVAPSAGELFF. For the CDR3, the DNA is TGTGCCAGCAGCGTAGCCCCGAGTGCCGGGGAGCTGTTTTTT.

The rearrangement joins TRBV28 to TRBJ2-3; 8 nucleotides match TRBD1. V trimming: 5 bases; J trimming: 1 base; junction bases outside the gene matches: 2. Germline CDR1 and CDR2: MDHEN and SYDVKM. CDR3 length: 14 amino acids. The CDR3 loop is CASSPRGRTDTQYF. Here the CDR3 DNA reads TGTGCCAGCAGTCCCAGGGGGCGCACAGATACGCAGTATTTT.

The genes are TRBV7-2 and TRBJ2-7; 7 bases are a match to TRBD1. V was clipped by 4 bases and J by 3 bases; unmatched bases: 3. This CDR3 contains 13 residues. CDR1 is SGHTA, CDR2 FQGNSA, per germline. CDR3 nucleotide sequence: TGTGCCAGCAGCTGGGGACAGATCTACGAGCAGTACTTC. It specifies CASSWGQIYEQYF.

The chain links TRBV9 to TRBJ2-3; TRBD2 agrees at 7 bases. This CDR3 spans 17 amino acids. The trim removed 4 bases at V and 4 bases at J, leaving 15 bases unmatched. CDR1 and CDR2 (germline): SGDLS, YYNGEE. For the CDR3, the DNA is TGTGCCAGCAGCCCTTATGATGCGGGGGTCCCGCCAGATACGCAGTATTTT. Amino acid sequence: CASSPYDAGVPPDTQYF.

The chain links TRBV2 to TRBJ1-1; D unclear. The CDR3 has 14 amino acids. Trimming took off 2 bases at V and 7 bases at J, with 14 bases between the two ends. Germline V CDR1 and CDR2: SNHLY, FYNNEI. The CDR3 here is CASSEYYRDGEAFF. The DNA for the CDR3 is TGTGCCAGCAGTGAATATTATCGGGATGGTGAAGCTTTCTTT.

The V call is TRBV5-1, the J call TRBJ2-7; 10 nucleotides match TRBD2. In germline, CDR1 is SGHRS, CDR2 YFSETQ. The CDR3 runs 16 residues. Trimming at V came to 1 base and at J to 3 bases, leaving 7 bases not matched to a gene. In DNA form, the CDR3 reads TGCGCCAGCAGCTTGATGAATCTAGCGGGGGACTACGAGCAGTACTTC. Its protein product is CASSLMNLAGDYEQYF. The entire variable domain, with the rest obtained from reference TRBV5-1 and TRBJ2-7, is as follows: KAGVTQTPRYLIKTRGQQVTLSCSPISGHRSVSWYQQTPGQGLQFLFEYFSETQRNKGNFPGRFSGRQFSNSRSEMNVSTLELGDSALYLCASSLMNLAGDYEQYFGPGTRLTVT.

V and J are TRBV6-5 and TRBJ1-2; D is unclear. Between the trimmed V and J ends, which lost 2 bases and 7 bases, there was a span of 11 bases. The length of the CDR3 is 13 residues. Germline lookup yields CDR1 MNHEY and CDR2 SVGAGI. The CDR3 loop reads CASSYTRDFGYTF. CDR3 DNA sequence: TGTGCCAGCAGTTACACCCGGGATTTTGGCTACACCTTC.

J is TRBJ1-4 and V is TRBV6-5; TRBD1 matches 7 bases. CDR1 and CDR2 (germline): MNHEY, SVGAGI. CDR3 length equals 15 residues. V lost 2 bases and J lost 2; bases outside the gene matches: 2. Written as DNA, the CDR3 is TGTGCCAGCAGTTACAGGGGGCTTACTAATGAAAAACTGTTTTTT. It yields the protein CASSYRGLTNEKLFF.